This T cell receptor (beta chain) was identified during a study of CD8+ T cells in alopecia areata. CDR1 GTSNPN and CDR2 SVGIG come from the germline V gene (reference sequence). This CDR3 spans 14 amino acids. V dropped 4 bases and J dropped 6; count of bases not matched to a gene: 6. Following extraction, RNA underwent reverse transcription to cDNA, which served as the sequencing template. Sequenced by immunoSEQ multiplex PCR; TCRdb stores in-frame clones only, minus some. The sample yields under 350,000 clones, 58% seen once. Sample treatment: oral pan-JAK inhibitor, 5-10 mg twice daily. Sequenced material: CD4+ T cells sorted from blood, taken at week 24, from a patient treated with tofacitinib. The receptor was derived from a human donor with alopecia areata. V gene TRBV30 combines with J gene TRBJ1-2; TRBD1 aligns across 12 bases. The DNA for the CDR3 is TGTGCCTGGACTAGGGACAGGGGGCAGAATGGCTACACCTTC. Residues: CAWTRDRGQNGYTF.